The source of this T cell receptor (beta chain) is a study of cytomegalovirus exposure and HLA in healthy donors. Measured with immunoSEQ multiplex PCR; TCRdb has only the in-frame clones, and not every one. The table shows tens of thousands of clones, with roughly 90% occurring only once. Germline loops: CDR1 MNHNY, CDR2 SVGAGI (reference sequence). CDR3 length: 15 amino acids. J was trimmed by 10 bases and V by 4 bases; bases with no gene match: 13. This clone has just one count. Its target is unknown. Study-wide points: Many donors shared some public TCRs, even though most TCR sequences were rare.

The source is a woman aged 18 to 35 in good health and CMV-seronegative. Sequenced: PBMCs. This chain links TRBV6-6 with TRBJ1-1; TRBD1 matches at 9 bases. CDR3 in amino acids: CASSSPDRGESVAFF. The CDR3 DNA reads TGTGCCAGCAGTTCCCCGGACAGGGGAGAGTCGGTAGCTTTCTTT.